A single sample is the source of the 3 T cell receptor beta chains below, sequenced in a study of blood T cell repertoires in COVID-19. Sequencing was performed with immunoSEQ multiplex PCR; in TCRdb, only in-frame clones are kept and a portion is missing. The repertoire holds some 370,000 clones, 80% to 90% seen once, with about 9.4% in the top ten. The material sequenced was peripheral blood. The receptor set was obtained from a woman in her twenties or thirties with COVID-19, enrolled during active disease.

J is TRBJ1-1 and V is TRBV9, with 9 bases fitting TRBD1. CDR1 is SGDLS and CDR2 is YYNGEE in the germline V gene. Losses at the gene ends were 3 bases for V and 9 bases for J; bases not matched to a gene: 6. The CDR3 sequence is 13 residues long. This chain's CDR3 is CASSGDRGSQAFF. CDR3 coding DNA: TGTGCCAGCAGCGGCGACAGGGGGTCTCAAGCTTTCTTT.

The chain employs TRBV5-6 and TRBJ1-5, with no clear D. Deletions cut 0 bases from V and 4 bases from J, with 11 bases between. There are 15 residues in the CDR3. Germline CDR1 SGHDT, CDR2 YYEEEE. CDR3: CASSLAGGKNQPQHF. Here the CDR3 DNA reads TGTGCCAGCAGCTTGGCCGGAGGCAAGAATCAGCCCCAGCATTTT.

The sample holds one count of this clone. CDR3 loop: CASSVRGATDEQFF. The CDR3 bases are TGTGCCAGCAGCGTCCGGGGGGCTACGGATGAGCAGTTCTTC. The chain employs TRBV9 and TRBJ2-1; the D gene is possibly TRBD2 (7 bases). Germline V gene data show CDR1 as SGDLS and CDR2 as YYNGEE. The CDR3 covers 14 residues. Trimming left V 2 bases short and J 8 bases short, with 14 bases between.